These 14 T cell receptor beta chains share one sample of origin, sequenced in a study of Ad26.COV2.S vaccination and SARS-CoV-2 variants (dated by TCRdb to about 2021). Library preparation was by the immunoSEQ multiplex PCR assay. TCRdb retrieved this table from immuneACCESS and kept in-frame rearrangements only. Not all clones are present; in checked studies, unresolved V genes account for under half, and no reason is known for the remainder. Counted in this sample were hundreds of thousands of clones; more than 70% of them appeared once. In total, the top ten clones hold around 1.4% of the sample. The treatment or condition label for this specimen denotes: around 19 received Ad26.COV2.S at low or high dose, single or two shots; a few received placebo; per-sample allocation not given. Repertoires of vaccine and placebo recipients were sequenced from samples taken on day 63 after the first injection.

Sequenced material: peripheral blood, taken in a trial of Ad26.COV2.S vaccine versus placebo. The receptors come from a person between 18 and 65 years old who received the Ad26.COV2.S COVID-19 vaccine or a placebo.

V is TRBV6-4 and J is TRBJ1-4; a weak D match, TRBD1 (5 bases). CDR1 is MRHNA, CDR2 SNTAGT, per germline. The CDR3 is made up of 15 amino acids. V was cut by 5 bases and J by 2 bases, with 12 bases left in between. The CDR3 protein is CASSPQGGTNEKLFF. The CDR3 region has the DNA TGTGCCAGCAGTCCCCAGGGTGGGACTAATGAAAAACTGTTTTTT.

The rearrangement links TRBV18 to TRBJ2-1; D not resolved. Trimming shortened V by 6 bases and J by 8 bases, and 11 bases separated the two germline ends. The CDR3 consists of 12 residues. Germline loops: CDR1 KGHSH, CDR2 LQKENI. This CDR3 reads CASSALGHEQFF. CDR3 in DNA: TGTGCCAGCTCGGCCTTAGGCCATGAGCAGTTCTTC. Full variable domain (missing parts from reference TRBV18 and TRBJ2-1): NAGVMQNPRHLVRRRGQEARLRCSPMKGHSHVYWYRQLPEEGLKFMVYLQKENIIDESGMPKERFSAEFPKEGPSILRIQQVVRGDSAAYFCASSALGHEQFFGPGTRLTVL.

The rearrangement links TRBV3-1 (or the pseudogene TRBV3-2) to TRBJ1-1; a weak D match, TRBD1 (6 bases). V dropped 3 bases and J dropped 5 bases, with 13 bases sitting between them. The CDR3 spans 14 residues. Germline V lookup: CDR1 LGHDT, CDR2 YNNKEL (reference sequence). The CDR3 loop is CASSQNQGKTEAFF. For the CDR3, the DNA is TGTGCCAGCAGCCAGAACCAGGGGAAGACTGAAGCTTTCTTT.

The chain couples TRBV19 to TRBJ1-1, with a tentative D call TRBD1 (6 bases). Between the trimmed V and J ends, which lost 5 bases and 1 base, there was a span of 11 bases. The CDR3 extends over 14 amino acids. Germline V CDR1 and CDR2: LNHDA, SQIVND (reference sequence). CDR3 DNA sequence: TGTGCCAGTAGTTCCAGGGGTCGGAACACTGAAGCTTTCTTT. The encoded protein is CASSSRGRNTEAFF.

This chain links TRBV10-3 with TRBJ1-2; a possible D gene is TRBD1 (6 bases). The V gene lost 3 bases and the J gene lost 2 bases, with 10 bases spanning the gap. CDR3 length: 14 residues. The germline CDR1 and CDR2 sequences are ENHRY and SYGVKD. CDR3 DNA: TGTGCCATCAGTGAATCAGGGGTGAACTATGGCTACACCTTC. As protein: CAISESGVNYGYTF.

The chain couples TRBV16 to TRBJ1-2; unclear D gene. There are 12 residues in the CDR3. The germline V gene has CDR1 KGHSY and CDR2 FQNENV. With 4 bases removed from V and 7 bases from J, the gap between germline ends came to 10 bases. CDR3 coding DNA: TGTGCCAGCAGCCCCGGACGCGCTGGCTACACCTTC. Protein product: CASSPGRAGYTF.

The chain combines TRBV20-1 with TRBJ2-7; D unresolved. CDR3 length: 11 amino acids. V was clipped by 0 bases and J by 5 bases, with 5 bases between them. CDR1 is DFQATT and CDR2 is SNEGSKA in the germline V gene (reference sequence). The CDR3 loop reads CSARDQDEQYF. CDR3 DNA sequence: TGCAGTGCTAGAGATCAGGACGAGCAGTACTTC.

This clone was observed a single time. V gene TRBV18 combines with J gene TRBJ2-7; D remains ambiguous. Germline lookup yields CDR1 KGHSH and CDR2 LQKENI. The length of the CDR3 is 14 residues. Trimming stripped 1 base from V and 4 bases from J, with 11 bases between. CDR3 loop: CASSPRVGGYEQYF. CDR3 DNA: TGTGCCAGCTCACCACGGGTGGGTGGATACGAGCAGTACTTC.

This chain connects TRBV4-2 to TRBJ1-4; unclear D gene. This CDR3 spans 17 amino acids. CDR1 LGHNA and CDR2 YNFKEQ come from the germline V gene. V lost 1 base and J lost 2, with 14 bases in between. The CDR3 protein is CASSQGMTGRTNEKLFF. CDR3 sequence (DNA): TGTGCCAGCAGCCAAGGGATGACGGGGAGGACTAATGAAAAACTGTTTTTT.

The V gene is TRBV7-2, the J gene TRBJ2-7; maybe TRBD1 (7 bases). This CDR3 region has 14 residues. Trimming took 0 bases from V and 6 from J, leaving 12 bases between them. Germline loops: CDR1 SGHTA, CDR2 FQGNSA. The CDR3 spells CASSLAGGGVEQYF. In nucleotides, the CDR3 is TGTGCCAGCAGCTTAGCTGGAGGGGGCGTCGAGCAGTACTTC. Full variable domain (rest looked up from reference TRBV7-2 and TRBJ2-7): GAGVSQSPSNKVTEKGKDVELRCDPISGHTALYWYRQSLGQGLEFLIYFQGNSAPDKSGLPSDRFSAERTGGSVSTLTIQRTQQEDSAVYLCASSLAGGGVEQYFGPGTRLTVT.

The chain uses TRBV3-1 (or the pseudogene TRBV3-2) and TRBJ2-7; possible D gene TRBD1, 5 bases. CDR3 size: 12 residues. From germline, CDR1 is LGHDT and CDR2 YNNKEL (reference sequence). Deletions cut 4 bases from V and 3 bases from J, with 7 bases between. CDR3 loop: CASSRGIYEQYF. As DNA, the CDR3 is TGTGCCAGCAGCCGGGGCATCTACGAGCAGTACTTC.

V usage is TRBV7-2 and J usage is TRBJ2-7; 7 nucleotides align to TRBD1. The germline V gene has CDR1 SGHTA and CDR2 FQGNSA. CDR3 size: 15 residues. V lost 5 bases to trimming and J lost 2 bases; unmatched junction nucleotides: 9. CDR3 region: CASSPAPGQTYEQYF. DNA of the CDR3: TGTGCCAGCAGCCCCGCTCCGGGACAGACCTACGAGCAGTACTTC.

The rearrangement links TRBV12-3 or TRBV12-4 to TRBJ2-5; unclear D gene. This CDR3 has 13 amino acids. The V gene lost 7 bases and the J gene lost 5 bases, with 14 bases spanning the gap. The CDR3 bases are TGTGCCAGCACCTGGGCCAACGGGGAGACCCAGTACTTC. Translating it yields CASTWANGETQYF.

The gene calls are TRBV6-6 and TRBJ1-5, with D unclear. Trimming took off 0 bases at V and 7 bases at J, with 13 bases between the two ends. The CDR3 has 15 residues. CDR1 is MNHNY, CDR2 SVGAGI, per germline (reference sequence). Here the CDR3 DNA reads TGTGCCAGCAGTTACTCACAACAGTTGGGCCAGCCCCAGCATTTT. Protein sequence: CASSYSQQLGQPQHF.